This T cell receptor beta chain was captured by sequencing in a study of blood T cell repertoires in COVID-19. The V and J ends lost 5 bases and 1 base, in that order; junction bases with no gene match: 7. The CDR3 extends over 15 amino acids. The germline CDR1 and CDR2 sequences are MDHEN and SYDVKM. The protocol was immunoSEQ multiplex PCR, while the TCRdb copy is restricted to in-frame clones and leaves out a portion. The data show roughly 300,000 clones, with roughly 80% seen just once and about 1.5% held by the top ten. The J gene is TRBJ1-1, the V gene TRBV28, with 7 bases matching TRBD1. The sequence derives from a human donor with COVID-19, enrolled during active disease. The donor label of this sample is uncertain. The specimen was peripheral blood. CDR3: CASSDIQGRNTEAFF. DNA for the CDR3: TGTGCCAGCAGTGATATACAGGGGAGGAACACTGAAGCTTTCTTT.